Below, 25 T cell receptor beta chains from the same sample are listed, as sequenced in a study of early T cells in non-severe SARS-CoV-2 infection. MiXCR, applied by TCRdb to the 5' RACE reads, yields one record per CDR3 protein. Of approximately 52,000 distinct CDR3 sequences listed, around 8% are singletons. Sequenced material: whole blood. These receptors came from an adult who was a healthcare worker with PCR-confirmed SARS-CoV-2 infection or an uninfected control (not recorded which).

As regards this clonotype: This may stem from a read error, because a much larger clone lies one nucleotide away. The V gene is TRBV27, the J gene TRBJ2-7; no reliable D call. CDR3 size: 13 residues. In germline, CDR1 is MNHEY, CDR2 SMNVEV (reference sequence). CDR3 nucleotide sequence: TGTGGCAGCAGTAGGGTCAGGTTGGGAGAGCAGTACTTC. This encodes CGSSRVRLGEQYF.

This clonotype occurred many times. The gene calls are TRBV10-3 and TRBJ2-3; TRBD2 is a possible D gene (6 bases). The CDR3 contains 15 residues. Germline assignment: CDR1 ENHRY and CDR2 SYGVKD. Trimming cost V 4 bases and J 4 bases, with 15 bases left between them. CDR3 coding DNA: TGTGCCATCAGTGGCCCGGCTAGCGCCGCAGATACGCAGTATTTT. Its translation is CAISGPASAADTQYF.

The chain links TRBV7-6 to TRBJ2-7; D unclear. Per germline, CDR1 SGHVS and CDR2 FNYEAQ. V was clipped by 1 base and J by 6 bases, with 13 bases between them. The CDR3 runs 14 residues. CDR3 residues: CASSLVGPPAEQYF. In DNA form, the CDR3 reads TGTGCCAGCAGCTTAGTCGGCCCCCCGGCCGAGCAGTACTTC.

In nucleotides, the CDR3 is TGTGCTAGTCGGGGCCTACAAGAGACCCAGTACTTC. Protein: CASRGLQETQYF. The chain recombines TRBV12-5 with TRBJ2-5; D possibly matches TRBD1 or TRBD2 (5 bases each). Trimming cost V 8 bases and J 2 bases, with 9 bases left between them. CDR3 length equals 12 residues. Germline V gene data show CDR1 as LGHNT and CDR2 as FRNRAP.

Only a few counts were recorded for this clonotype. This chain connects TRBV29-1 to TRBJ2-1; 8 positions match TRBD2. CDR1 is SQVTM and CDR2 is ANQGSEA in the germline V gene. The CDR3 spans 16 residues. The ends lost 4 bases at V and 8 bases at J; junction bases unmatched: 16. CDR3 region: CSVGQLAAGQRDEQFF. The CDR3, as DNA: TGCAGCGTTGGACAACTAGCGGCAGGGCAGAGGGATGAGCAGTTCTTC.

V is TRBV5-1 and J is TRBJ1-2; D might be TRBD1 (6 bases). This CDR3 region has 13 residues. CDR1 is SGHRS and CDR2 is YFSETQ in the germline V gene. V lost 4 bases, J lost 4 bases, and 11 bases lay in between. Written as DNA, the CDR3 is TGCGCCAGCAGCATTCAGGGGTCCTATGGCTACACCTTC. This codes for CASSIQGSYGYTF.

This clonotype was seen at least ten times. The rearrangement uses TRBV27 and TRBJ1-3; D is unclear. Trimming shortened V by 3 bases and J by 4 bases, and 16 bases separated the two germline ends. The CDR3 covers 16 residues. Germline CDR1 MNHEY, CDR2 SMNVEV (reference sequence). CDR3 sequence (DNA): TGTGCCAGCAGTTTGCGCGGTAATGTCGTGGGAAACACCATATATTTT. It codes for CASSLRGNVVGNTIYF.

The sample holds many counts of this clonotype. The V and J genes are TRBV27 and TRBJ1-2; weak D call: TRBD1 (6 bases). Between the trimmed V and J ends, which lost 6 bases and 6 bases, there was a span of 8 bases. Per the germline V gene, CDR1 is MNHEY and CDR2 is SMNVEV (reference sequence). The CDR3 sequence is 11 residues long. The CDR3 DNA is TGTGCCAGCAGCCCAGGGGATGGCTACACCTTC. It is translated as CASSPGDGYTF.

This clonotype was seen more than once but under ten times. The V gene is TRBV27, the J gene TRBJ2-1, with 7 bases identical to TRBD1. This CDR3 spans 16 amino acids. Unmatched junction bases numbered 5, after V lost 1 base and J lost 2 bases. Germline V gene data show CDR1 as MNHEY and CDR2 as SMNVEV (reference sequence). CDR3 nucleotide sequence: TGTGCCAGCAGTTTATATTACCAGGGGGCCTACAATGAGCAGTTCTTC. It yields the protein CASSLYYQGAYNEQFF.

This clonotype has a handful of counts. The rearrangement links TRBV12-3 or TRBV12-4 to TRBJ2-7; D tentatively fits TRBD1 or TRBD2 (5 bases each). The CDR3 is 14 amino acids. The V gene lost 4 bases and the J gene lost 2 bases, with 12 bases spanning the gap. CDR3 sequence: CASSSRDGPYEQYF. The DNA of the CDR3 is TGTGCCAGCAGTTCCCGGGACGGTCCCTACGAGCAGTACTTC.

The genes are TRBV6-1 and TRBJ1-1; D gene unclear. The CDR3 is made up of 14 amino acids. V lost 1 base and J 7 bases, leaving 13 bases between the germline ends. CDR1 MNHNS and CDR2 SASEGT come from the germline V gene. The CDR3, as DNA: TGTGCCAGCAGTGAAGTTTACAAAAAAGTTGAAGCTTTCTTT. Translated: CASSEVYKKVEAFF.

The table lists this clonotype with many counts. V gene TRBV14 combines with J gene TRBJ2-1, with TRBD2 identical over 10 bases. The CDR3 covers 17 residues. J lost 0 bases, V lost 4 bases, and 6 bases had no gene match. The germline CDR1 and CDR2 sequences are SGHDN and FVKESK. The CDR3: CASSPRLAGPSYNEQFF. The CDR3 DNA reads as TGTGCCAGCAGCCCTAGACTAGCGGGCCCCTCCTACAATGAGCAGTTCTTC.

This clonotype was detected a few times. A read error may be the cause here, since a much bigger clone is one base away. This rearrangement joins TRBV29-1 to TRBJ2-7; D ambiguous. Trimming took 7 bases from V and 4 from J, leaving 14 bases between them. Per the germline V gene, CDR1 is SQVTM and CDR2 is ANQGSEA. This CDR3 comprises 12 residues. The CDR3 region is CSAVVGTYEQYF. Here the CDR3 DNA reads TGCAGCGCTGTTGTCGGAACTTACGAGCAGTACTTC.

This clonotype was recorded many times. The chain combines TRBV5-1 with TRBJ1-1; D gene unclear. The CDR3 extends over 14 amino acids. Trimming left V 0 bases short and J 2 bases short, with 8 bases between. Germline V CDR1 and CDR2: SGHRS, YFSETQ. The CDR3 sequence is CASSLEGGNTEAFF. The CDR3 DNA reads TGCGCCAGCAGCTTGGAAGGCGGAAACACTGAAGCTTTCTTT. Looking up the rest from reference TRBV5-1 and TRBJ1-1 gives the full variable domain: KAGVTQTPRYLIKTRGQQVTLSCSPISGHRSVSWYQQTPGQGLQFLFEYFSETQRNKGNFPGRFSGRQFSNSRSEMNVSTLELGDSALYLCASSLEGGNTEAFFGQGTRLTVV.

This clonotype has a count of ten or more. The rearrangement joins TRBV6-2 or TRBV6-3 to TRBJ1-5; tentatively, D is TRBD1 (5 bases). This CDR3 is 13 amino acids long. From germline, CDR1 is MNHEY and CDR2 SVGEGT. The V gene lost 4 bases and the J gene lost 6 bases, with 10 bases spanning the gap. The CDR3 DNA is TGTGCCAGCAGTTCGAGAGGGACTCAGCCCCAGCATTTT. The encoded protein is CASSSRGTQPQHF.

The chain has TRBV12-3 or TRBV12-4 and TRBJ2-5; D not resolved. The CDR3 has 12 amino acids. V lost 2 bases and J 3 bases, leaving 4 bases between the germline ends. This chain's CDR3 is CASSLLEETQYF. In DNA, the CDR3 is TGTGCCAGCAGTTTACTGGAAGAGACCCAGTACTTC.

This clonotype was seen only a few times. The CDR3 DNA reads as TGTGCCAGCAGCTTAGCTCCCGGACAGGGAGAAGAGACCCAGTACTTC. Protein: CASSLAPGQGEETQYF. The V call is TRBV7-9, the J call TRBJ2-5; 8 nucleotides line up with TRBD1. Unmatched junction bases numbered 6, after V lost 0 bases and J lost 3 bases. CDR3 size: 16 residues. Germline CDR1 reads SEHNR; CDR2 reads FQNEAQ (reference sequence).

V is TRBV6-2 or TRBV6-3 and J is TRBJ1-3; no clear D. In germline, CDR1 is MNHEY, CDR2 SVGEGT. The V gene lost 7 bases and the J gene lost 0 bases, with 13 bases spanning the gap. CDR3 length: 15 residues. DNA for the CDR3: TGTGCCAGCATTCCGCCGGTGAGCTCTGGAAACACCATATATTTT. Amino acids: CASIPPVSSGNTIYF.

The table lists this clonotype with many counts. The CDR3 is CASSFQGASEKLFF. The CDR3 nucleotides read TGTGCCAGCAGCTTCCAGGGGGCATCTGAAAAACTGTTTTTT. The chain employs TRBV5-6 and TRBJ1-4; TRBD1 aligns across 8 bases. The germline V gene encodes CDR1 SGHDT and CDR2 YYEEEE. This CDR3 contains 14 residues. The ends lost 2 bases at V and 7 bases at J; junction bases unmatched: 4. The variable domain in full, completed from reference TRBV5-6 and TRBJ1-4, reads DAGVTQSPTHLIKTRGQQVTLRCSPKSGHDTVSWYQQALGQGPQFIFQYYEEEERQRGNFPDRFSGHQFPNYSSELNVNALLLGDSALYLCASSFQGASEKLFFGSGTQLSVL.

This clonotype was detected many times. An end of the junction does not agree with germline; a read error may underlie this. The V call is TRBV4-3, the J call TRBJ2-1; 8 bases line up with TRBD2. The CDR3 sequence is 15 residues long. Per germline, CDR1 LGHNA and CDR2 YSLEER. The CDR3 sequence: CASSPGGASDNEQFF. In DNA, the CDR3 is TGCGCCAGCAGCCCCGGGGGGGCCTCCGACAATGAGCAGTTCTTC.

This rearrangement joins TRBV5-1 to TRBJ2-7, with D perhaps TRBD1 (5 bases). There are 14 residues in the CDR3. Germline loops: CDR1 SGHRS, CDR2 YFSETQ. Trimming cost V 0 bases and J 1 base, with 8 bases left between them. The CDR3 sequence is CASSLAQGSYEQYF. DNA for the CDR3: TGCGCCAGCAGCTTGGCGCAGGGATCCTACGAGCAGTACTTC.

The table lists this clonotype with a few counts. The chain recombines TRBV5-1 with TRBJ1-5, with a weak D call TRBD1 (6 bases). CDR3 length: 15 residues. V was shortened by 4 bases and J by 0 bases, with 11 bases between the two germline ends. Germline CDR1 SGHRS, CDR2 YFSETQ. The CDR3 is CASSQDSYSNQPQHF. The CDR3 DNA sequence: TGCGCCAGCAGCCAGGACAGCTATAGCAATCAGCCCCAGCATTTT.

This clonotype occurred many times. The chain couples TRBV11-2 to TRBJ2-7; 7 positions agree with TRBD1. The CDR3 length is 15 residues. The germline gives CDR1 SGHAT, CDR2 FQNNGV. J gave up 3 bases and V 4 bases, and 9 bases lay outside the gene matches. CDR3 in DNA: TGTGCCAGCAGCTCTTCCCAGACAGGGAACTACGAGCAGTACTTC. Translated, it gives CASSSSQTGNYEQYF.

There are many counts of this clonotype. The chain joins TRBV7-2 to TRBJ1-2; no firm D call. V lost 4 bases and J 0 bases, leaving 12 bases between the germline ends. Per germline, CDR1 SGHTA and CDR2 FQGNSA. The CDR3 is 15 amino acids. CDR3 residues: CASSYGLLANYGYTF. The CDR3 DNA follows: TGTGCCAGCAGCTACGGACTCCTAGCTAACTATGGCTACACCTTC.

This clonotype was counted ten times or more. V is TRBV27 and J is TRBJ1-5; D gene unclear. V lost 9 bases, J lost 1 base, and 7 bases lay in between. Germline CDR1 and CDR2: MNHEY and SMNVEV (reference sequence). This CDR3 has 12 residues. CDR3 in DNA: TGTGCCAGGGGTACAAGCAATCAGCCCCAGCATTTT. This translates into CARGTSNQPQHF.